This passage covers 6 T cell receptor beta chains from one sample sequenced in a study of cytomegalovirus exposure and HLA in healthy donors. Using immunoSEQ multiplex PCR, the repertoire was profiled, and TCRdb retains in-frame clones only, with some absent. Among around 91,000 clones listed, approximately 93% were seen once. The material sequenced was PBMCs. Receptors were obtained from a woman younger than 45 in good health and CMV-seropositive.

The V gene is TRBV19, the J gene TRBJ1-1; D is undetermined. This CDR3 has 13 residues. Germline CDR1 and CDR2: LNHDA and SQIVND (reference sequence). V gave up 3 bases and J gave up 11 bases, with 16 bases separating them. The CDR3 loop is CASSIGGPLWAFF. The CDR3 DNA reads TGTGCCAGTAGTATTGGAGGGCCCTTGTGGGCTTTCTTT.

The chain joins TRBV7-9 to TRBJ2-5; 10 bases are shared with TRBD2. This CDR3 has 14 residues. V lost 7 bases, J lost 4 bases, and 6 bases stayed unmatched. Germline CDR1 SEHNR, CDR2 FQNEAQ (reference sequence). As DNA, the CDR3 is TGTGCCAGCACCGAAAGACTAGCGGGAGAGACCCAGTACTTC. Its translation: CASTERLAGETQYF.

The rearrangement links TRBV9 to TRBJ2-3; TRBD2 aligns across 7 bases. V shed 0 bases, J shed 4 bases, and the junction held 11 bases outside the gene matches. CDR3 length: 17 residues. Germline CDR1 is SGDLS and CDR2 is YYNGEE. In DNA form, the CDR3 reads TGTGCCAGCAGCGTAGCGGAGGCGCGGGAGAGCCCAGATACGCAGTATTTT. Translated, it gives CASSVAEARESPDTQYF.

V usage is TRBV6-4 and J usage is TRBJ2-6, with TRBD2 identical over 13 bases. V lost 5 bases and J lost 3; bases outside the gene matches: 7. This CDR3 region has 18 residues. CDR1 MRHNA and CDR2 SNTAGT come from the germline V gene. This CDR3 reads CASSTGLAGAGGANVLTF. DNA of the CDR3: TGTGCCAGCAGTACCGGACTAGCGGGAGCTGGTGGGGCCAACGTCCTGACTTTC.

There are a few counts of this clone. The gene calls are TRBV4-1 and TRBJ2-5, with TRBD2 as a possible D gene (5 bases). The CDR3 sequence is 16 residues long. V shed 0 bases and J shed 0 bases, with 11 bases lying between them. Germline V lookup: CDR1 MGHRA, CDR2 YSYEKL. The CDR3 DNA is TGCGCCAGCAGCCAAGACGGACTCTTGTACCAAGAGACCCAGTACTTC. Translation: CASSQDGLLYQETQYF.

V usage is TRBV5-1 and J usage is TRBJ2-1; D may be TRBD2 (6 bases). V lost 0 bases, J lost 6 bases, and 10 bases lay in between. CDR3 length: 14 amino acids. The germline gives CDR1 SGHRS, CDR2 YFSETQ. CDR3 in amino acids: CASSLGGRTNEQFF. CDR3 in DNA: TGCGCCAGCAGCTTGGGGGGGAGGACCAATGAGCAGTTCTTC.